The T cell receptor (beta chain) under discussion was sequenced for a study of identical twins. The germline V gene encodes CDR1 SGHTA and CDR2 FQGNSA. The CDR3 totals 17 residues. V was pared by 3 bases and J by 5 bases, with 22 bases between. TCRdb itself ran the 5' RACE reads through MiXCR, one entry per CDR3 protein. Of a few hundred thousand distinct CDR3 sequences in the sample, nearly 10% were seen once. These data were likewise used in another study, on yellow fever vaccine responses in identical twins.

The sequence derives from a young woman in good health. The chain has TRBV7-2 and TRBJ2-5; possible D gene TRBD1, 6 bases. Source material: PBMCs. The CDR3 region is CASSLSRGTQSAETQYF. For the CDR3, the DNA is TGTGCCAGCAGCTTGAGTAGGGGGACGCAATCGGCGGAGACCCAGTACTTC.